This entry features one T cell receptor (beta chain) sequence. The antigen is unknown. TCRdb re-called the RT-PCR reads with MiXCR, one entry per CDR3 protein. The table has almost 600,000 distinct CDR3 sequences, approximately 14% seen once; the top ten hold approximately 10%. This entry is derived from a study of response to subunit inactivated influenza vaccine. The V gene end was trimmed by 10 bases and the J gene end by 1 base; junction bases not matched to a gene: 12. The CDR3 runs 15 residues. Germline V gives CDR1 WSHSY, CDR2 SAAADI. The study's findings and limits: Authors suggested few new T cells are recruited by each seasonal influenza vaccination.

The chain links TRBV10-2 to TRBJ2-5; TRBD2 matches at 7 bases. The input for sequencing was PBMCs from blood, taken 12 days after vaccination. This TCR was recovered from a middle-aged man who received an inactivated influenza vaccine. CDR3 sequence (DNA): TGCGCCACCTCCCATGAGCGGGGAGTCCAAGAGACCCAGTACTTC. Amino acid sequence: CATSHERGVQETQYF.